The 13 T cell receptor beta chains below all came from one sample that was sequenced in a study of T-cell memory formation after mild COVID-19. TCRdb re-called the 5' RACE reads through MiXCR, storing one row per CDR3 protein. The sample consists of 580,000 or so distinct CDR3 sequences, roughly 17% of them appearing once. The sequenced sample consisted of PBMCs or a T cell subset sorted from them (not recorded which). These receptors all come from an adult woman who had mild COVID-19 (a few samples of this study predate the infection). Cell type and time point are not known.

This clonotype was seen only a few times. V and J are TRBV6-5 and TRBJ1-1; tentatively, D is TRBD1 (5 bases). The CDR3 runs 13 residues. The V gene's germline CDR1 is MNHEY and CDR2 SVGAGI. V lost 7 bases and J lost 3, with 12 bases in between. CDR3 nucleotide sequence: TGTGCCAGCACCGGAACAGGTTACACTGAAGCTTTCTTT. This codes for CASTGTGYTEAFF.

This clonotype has more than one count but fewer than ten. The chain carries TRBV6-6 and TRBJ1-1; 7 bases fit TRBD1. The J segment lost 0 bases and the V segment lost 6 bases, leaving 10 bases of the junction unmatched. CDR1 is MNHNY and CDR2 is SVGAGI in the germline V gene (reference sequence). This CDR3 spans 16 amino acids. CDR3 sequence reads: CASSNNRGVLNTEAFF. The CDR3 DNA reads as TGTGCCAGCAGCAACAACAGGGGCGTTTTGAACACTGAAGCTTTCTTT.

This clonotype turned up a few times. The chain combines TRBV7-3 with TRBJ2-1; TRBD2 agrees at 10 bases. Germline values: CDR1 SGHTA, CDR2 FQGTGA. V gave up 3 bases and J gave up 8 bases; unmatched junction bases: 7. This CDR3 has 15 amino acids. The CDR3 nucleotides read TGTGCCAGCAGCTTGGGACTAGCGAACGCGGATGAGCAGTTCTTC. The encoded protein is CASSLGLANADEQFF.

V usage is TRBV28 and J usage is TRBJ1-5; 8 bases map to TRBD1. Trimming at V came to 2 bases and at J to 0 bases, leaving 6 bases not matched to a gene. CDR1 and CDR2 from the germline V gene are MDHEN and SYDVKM. The CDR3 is made up of 17 amino acids. This chain's CDR3 is CASSLLRGLDSNQPQHF. The CDR3 nucleotides read TGTGCCAGCAGTTTACTCAGGGGGCTAGATAGCAATCAGCCCCAGCATTTT.

The chain combines TRBV29-1 with TRBJ1-4; no clear D gene. V was clipped by 7 bases and J by 7 bases, with 7 bases between them. The CDR3 spans 10 residues. CDR1 and CDR2 (germline): SQVTM, ANQGSEA. The DNA of the CDR3 is TGCAGCGCCGCGGGTGAAAAACTGTTTTTT. This translates into CSAAGEKLFF.

This clonotype came up a few times. The chain combines TRBV20-1 with TRBJ2-3, with 8 bases lining up with TRBD2. The V gene's germline CDR1 is DFQATT and CDR2 SNEGSKA (reference sequence). The CDR3 contains 13 residues. Trimming cost V 7 bases and J 2 bases; bases outside gene matches: 5. CDR3: CSGAAGVTDTQYF. In nucleotides, the CDR3 is TGCAGTGGAGCAGCGGGGGTCACAGATACGCAGTATTTT.

The V gene is TRBV29-1, the J gene TRBJ2-4, with D tentatively TRBD1 (5 bases). Trimming took off 4 bases at V and 0 bases at J, with 10 bases between the two ends. CDR1 is SQVTM and CDR2 is ANQGSEA in the germline V gene. The CDR3 totals 14 residues. This CDR3 is CSVVQALAKNIQYF. The CDR3 coding sequence is TGCAGCGTTGTACAGGCCCTAGCCAAAAACATTCAGTACTTC.

This clonotype has just a few counts. The chain employs TRBV4-1 and TRBJ2-2, with D possibly matching TRBD1 (6 bases). V lost 4 bases and J lost 0, with 15 bases in between. The CDR3 is made up of 17 amino acids. Germline CDR1 and CDR2: MGHRA and YSYEKL. CDR3 coding DNA: TGCGCCAGCAGCCGCCCGGACAGAACCGCGAACACCGGGGAGCTGTTTTTT. Translation gives CASSRPDRTANTGELFF.

The V and J genes are TRBV6-5 and TRBJ2-3, with unresolved D. The CDR3 consists of 16 residues. From germline, CDR1 is MNHEY and CDR2 SVGAGI. With 0 bases removed from V and 0 bases from J, the gap between germline ends came to 10 bases. The DNA for the CDR3 is TGTGCCAGCAGTTACTCGAAAGGACGCAGCACAGATACGCAGTATTTT. It codes for CASSYSKGRSTDTQYF.

The chain joins TRBV4-1 to TRBJ2-7, with no clear D. There are 14 residues in the CDR3. Trimming stripped 0 bases from V and 7 bases from J, with 13 bases between. Germline CDR1 reads MGHRA; CDR2 reads YSYEKL. The CDR3 protein is CASSQELSLGEQYF. The CDR3 region has the DNA TGCGCCAGCAGCCAAGAACTATCTCTGGGGGAGCAGTACTTC.

This clonotype turned up a few times. This rearrangement joins TRBV20-1 to TRBJ2-7; D assignment may be TRBD1 or TRBD2 (6 bases each). Deletions cut 3 bases from V and 3 bases from J, with 12 bases between. Per the germline V gene, CDR1 is DFQATT and CDR2 is SNEGSKA (reference sequence). This CDR3 has 13 residues. The CDR3 is CSARMGGFYEQYF. The DNA of the CDR3 is TGCAGTGCTAGGATGGGGGGCTTCTACGAGCAGTACTTC.

This clonotype was detected many times. The V and J genes are TRBV28 and TRBJ2-1; no clear D gene. Germline CDR1 reads MDHEN; CDR2 reads SYDVKM. There are 11 residues in the CDR3. Trimming pared 7 bases from V and 7 bases from J, leaving 8 bases between. The CDR3 region has the DNA TGTGCCAGCATATTCGGTAATGAGCAGTTCTTC. As protein: CASIFGNEQFF.

This clonotype was observed a handful of times. The gene calls are TRBV4-1 and TRBJ2-1; D is ambiguous. The CDR3 length is 14 residues. V dropped 1 base and J dropped 6 bases, with 10 bases sitting between them. In germline, CDR1 is MGHRA, CDR2 YSYEKL. The CDR3 DNA follows: TGCGCCAGCAGCCAAGTAAACTATCTCAATGAGCAGTTCTTC. Translated, it gives CASSQVNYLNEQFF.